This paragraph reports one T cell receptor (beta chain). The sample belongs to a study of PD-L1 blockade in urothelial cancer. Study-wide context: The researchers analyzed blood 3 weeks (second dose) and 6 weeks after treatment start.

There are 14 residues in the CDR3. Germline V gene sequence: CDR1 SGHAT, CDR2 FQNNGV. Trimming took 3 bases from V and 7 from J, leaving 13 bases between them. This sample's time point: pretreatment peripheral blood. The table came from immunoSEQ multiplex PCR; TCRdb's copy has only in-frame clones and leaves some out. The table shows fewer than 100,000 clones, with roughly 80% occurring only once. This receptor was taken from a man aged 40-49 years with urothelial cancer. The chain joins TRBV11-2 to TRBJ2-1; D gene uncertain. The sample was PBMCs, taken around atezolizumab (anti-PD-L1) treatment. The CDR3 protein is CASSFAASFNEQFF. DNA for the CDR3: TGTGCCAGCAGCTTTGCGGCCAGCTTTAATGAGCAGTTCTTC.